This entry lists 17 T cell receptor beta chains sequenced from one sample in a study of radiotherapy plus CTLA-4 blockade in lung cancer. Assay: immunoSEQ multiplex PCR; the TCRdb copy retains only in-frame clones and omits some. Seen here are some 80,000 clones, 60% to 85% observed once, and the top ten hold roughly 20%. The sample here was peripheral blood, taken from a patient treated with radiotherapy plus ipilimumab. The receptors were sampled from a human donor with non-small cell lung cancer whose response to radiotherapy plus ipilimumab could not be evaluated. Some clones in this sample may be carry-over from other donors' samples.

This chain connects TRBV5-1 to TRBJ2-5, with a possible D match to TRBD2 (6 bases). The CDR3 runs to 15 residues. Trimming pared 0 bases from V and 1 base from J, leaving 10 bases between. Germline values: CDR1 SGHRS, CDR2 YFSETQ. The CDR3 DNA reads TGCGCCAGCAGCTTGGAGAGCGGGTCCCAAGAGACCCAGTACTTC. Amino acid sequence: CASSLESGSQETQYF.

J is TRBJ1-5 and V is TRBV27, with D unresolved. Germline V gene data show CDR1 as MNHEY and CDR2 as SMNVEV (reference sequence). V was clipped by 3 bases and J by 6 bases, with 12 bases between them. CDR3 length equals 14 residues. The CDR3 region has the DNA TGTGCCAGCAGTTTTGTAGCCAGAGGTCAGCCCCAGCATTTT. It is translated as CASSFVARGQPQHF.

The CDR3 reads CASSERNQPQHF. CDR3 bases: TGTGCCAGCAGTGAGAGGAATCAGCCCCAGCATTTT. The chain links TRBV6-1 to TRBJ1-5; D not resolved. CDR3 size: 12 residues. Germline V gene data show CDR1 as MNHNS and CDR2 as SASEGT. V lost 3 bases and J lost 4, with 4 bases in between.

The chain combines TRBV4-1 with TRBJ1-2; D is unclear. The CDR3 runs 17 residues. The germline CDR1 and CDR2 sequences are MGHRA and YSYEKL. V lost 0 bases and J lost 8, with 22 bases in between. In DNA form, the CDR3 reads TGCGCCAGCAGCCAAGATAGAAATCCAGGCGGGGTAGGAGGCTACACCTTC. This gives the protein CASSQDRNPGGVGGYTF.

This chain links TRBV6-5 with TRBJ1-2; the match to TRBD1 covers 8 bases. CDR3 size: 14 residues. Germline V gives CDR1 MNHEY, CDR2 SVGAGI. Trimming at V came to 11 bases and at J to 2 bases, leaving 10 bases not matched to a gene. Written as DNA, the CDR3 is TGTGCCGGGCAAGACAGGGGTAAAAACTATGGCTACACCTTC. It is translated as CAGQDRGKNYGYTF.

This chain joins TRBV19 and TRBJ2-1; 13 nucleotides line up with TRBD2. Germline trimming cut 10 bases from V and 8 bases from J; bases unmatched to any gene: 14. The CDR3 is made up of 16 amino acids. Germline V gene lookup returns CDR1 LNHDA and CDR2 SQIVND (reference sequence). CDR3 region: CAIGPSTSGGADEQFF. The CDR3, as DNA: TGTGCCATCGGCCCGTCTACTAGCGGGGGGGCGGATGAGCAGTTCTTC. The full variable domain, with the rest looked up from reference TRBV19 and TRBJ2-1, is DGGITQSPKYLFRKEGQNVTLSCEQNLNHDAMYWYRQDPGQGLRLIYYSQIVNDFQKGDIAEGYSVSREKKESFPLTVTSAQKNPTAFYLCAIGPSTSGGADEQFFGPGTRLTVL.

This chain connects TRBV28 to TRBJ2-7, with 8 bases lining up with TRBD2. CDR1 and CDR2 from the germline V gene are MDHEN and SYDVKM. The junction had 12 bases not matched to a gene; V was cut back by 7 bases and J by 4 bases. CDR3 length: 15 amino acids. Here the CDR3 DNA reads TGTGCCAGCACCACTTCCGGGACTAGTTATTACGAGCAGTACTTC. Amino acids: CASTTSGTSYYEQYF. The variable domain in full, with the rest retrieved from reference TRBV28 and TRBJ2-7, is DVKVTQSSRYLVKRTGEKVFLECVQDMDHENMFWYRQDPGLGLRLIYFSYDVKMKEKGDIPEGYSVSREKKERFSLILESASTNQTSMYLCASTTSGTSYYEQYFGPGTRLTVT.

The rearrangement uses TRBV5-5 and TRBJ2-2; no clear D. The CDR3 has 15 amino acids. The ends were cut back, 0 bases at V and 5 bases at J, with 11 bases in the middle. Germline values: CDR1 SGHKS, CDR2 YYEKEE (reference sequence). The CDR3 reads CASSLEGWATGELFF. The CDR3 DNA reads TGTGCCAGCAGCTTGGAAGGCTGGGCAACCGGGGAGCTGTTTTTT.

This chain uses TRBV29-1 with TRBJ2-3; the match to TRBD1 covers 7 bases. CDR1 and CDR2 (germline): SQVTM, ANQGSEA. V shed 6 bases, J shed 4 bases, and the junction held 4 bases outside the gene matches. The CDR3 is 12 residues long. The CDR3 protein is CSVATGADTQYF. CDR3 nucleotides: TGCAGCGTAGCAACAGGGGCAGATACGCAGTATTTT.

The sample holds a few counts of this clone. For the CDR3, the DNA is TGTGCCATCAGTGAGTCGGCCCCCGGGGAGCAGTACTTC. As protein: CAISESAPGEQYF. The chain joins TRBV10-3 to TRBJ2-7; no clear D. Trimming took 0 bases from V and 7 from J, leaving 10 bases between them. This CDR3 has 13 residues. CDR1 and CDR2 from the germline V gene are ENHRY and SYGVKD.

This chain connects TRBV19 to TRBJ2-7; 9 positions agree with TRBD1. J lost 3 bases, V lost 10 bases, and 10 bases had no gene match. There are 14 residues in the CDR3. The germline gives CDR1 LNHDA, CDR2 SQIVND (reference sequence). The CDR3 region is CATSPTGGIYEQYF. CDR3 sequence (DNA): TGTGCCACGTCGCCGACAGGGGGAATCTACGAGCAGTACTTC.

V gene TRBV13 combines with J gene TRBJ2-3; D is ambiguous. This CDR3 has 11 residues. V was pared by 5 bases and J by 4 bases, with 4 bases between. Germline V gene data show CDR1 as PRHDT and CDR2 as FYEKMQ (reference sequence). Written as DNA, the CDR3 is TGTGCCAGCAGCCAATCAGATACGCAGTATTTT. Translation: CASSQSDTQYF.

For the CDR3, the DNA is TGTGCCAGCTTATTAACGGGGAACACTGAAGCTTTCTTT. It specifies CASLLTGNTEAFF. V usage is TRBV18 and J usage is TRBJ1-1; no reliable D call. Trimming took off 7 bases at V and 1 base at J, with 10 bases between the two ends. Per the germline V gene, CDR1 is KGHSH and CDR2 is LQKENI. This CDR3 contains 13 residues.

The V gene is TRBV7-8, the J gene TRBJ2-5; D is perhaps TRBD1 (6 bases). V was cut by 8 bases and J by 0 bases, with 7 bases left in between. The germline gives CDR1 SGHVS, CDR2 FQNEAQ. The CDR3 runs 12 residues. CDR3: CASRDNQETQYF. The DNA for the CDR3 is TGTGCCAGCCGGGACAACCAAGAGACCCAGTACTTC.

CDR3: CASSISSGGGREQFF. For the CDR3, the DNA is TGTGCCAGCAGCATCTCTAGCGGGGGGGGCAGGGAGCAGTTCTTC. The V gene is TRBV9, the J gene TRBJ2-1, with TRBD2 matching 12 bases. Germline V gene sequence: CDR1 SGDLS, CDR2 YYNGEE. The CDR3 loop spans 15 amino acids. The V and J ends lost 4 bases and 10 bases, in that order; junction bases with no gene match: 9.

The chain couples TRBV9 to TRBJ1-1; TRBD1 matches 7 bases. Germline CDR1 and CDR2: SGDLS and YYNGEE. This CDR3 spans 13 amino acids. The J segment lost 7 bases and the V segment lost 4 bases, leaving 7 bases of the junction unmatched. The CDR3 region has the DNA TGTGCCAGCAGCCCTAGACAGGGTATTGAAGCTTTCTTT. Translating gives CASSPRQGIEAFF. Supplemented by reference TRBV9 and TRBJ1-1, the full variable domain reads DSGVTQTPKHLITATGQRVTLRCSPRSGDLSVYWYQQSLDQGLQFLIQYYNGEERAKGNILERFSAQQFPDLHSELNLSSLELGDSALYFCASSPRQGIEAFFGQGTRLTVV.

The chain recombines TRBV29-1 with TRBJ2-3, with 8 nucleotides matching TRBD1. The CDR3 runs 13 residues. Germline trimming cut 6 bases from V and 2 bases from J; bases unmatched to any gene: 4. CDR1 and CDR2 from the germline V gene are SQVTM and ANQGSEA. As DNA, the CDR3 is TGCAGCGTAGAGGGACAGGCCACAGATACGCAGTATTTT. Translating gives CSVEGQATDTQYF.